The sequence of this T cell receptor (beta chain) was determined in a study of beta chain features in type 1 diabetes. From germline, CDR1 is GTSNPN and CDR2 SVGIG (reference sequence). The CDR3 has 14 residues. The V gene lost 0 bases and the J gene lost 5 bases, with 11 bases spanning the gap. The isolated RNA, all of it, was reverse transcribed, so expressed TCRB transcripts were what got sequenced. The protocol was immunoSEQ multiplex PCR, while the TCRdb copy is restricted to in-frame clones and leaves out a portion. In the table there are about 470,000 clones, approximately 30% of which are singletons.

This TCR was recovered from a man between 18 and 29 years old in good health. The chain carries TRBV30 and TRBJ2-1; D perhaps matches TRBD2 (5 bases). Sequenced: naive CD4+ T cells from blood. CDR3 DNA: TGTGCCTGGAGTGTACGGACTCTAGACAATGAGCAGTTCTTC. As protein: CAWSVRTLDNEQFF.